The rows below give T cell receptor beta chains drawn from one sample of a study of blood T cells in healthy people across ages. TCRdb called the 5' RACE reads again in MiXCR, with one record for every CDR3 protein. The table lists 2 million or so distinct CDR3 sequences, 40% to 55% of them singletons, with 2.1% in the top ten. Sequenced sample: blood. The source of these receptors is a woman aged 40 to 55 in good health. Each CDR3 is given with its conserved first and last residue. The D gene is left open where the match is weak. Not all rows give a size; the values are once, few, many and, for expanded clones, a class.

cdr3_aa	cdr3_nt	clone_size	v_call	d_call	j_call
CASSSGTSQGGGYTF	TGCGCCAGCAGCTCCGGGACATCTCAAGGCGGTGGCTACACCTTC	few	TRBV5-1	-	TRBJ1-2
CSASFGGASSYEQYF	TGCAGTGCTAGCTTCGGGGGGGCCAGCTCCTACGAGCAGTACTTC	-	TRBV20-1	TRBD2	TRBJ2-7
CASSPRSGTSGNQETQYF	TGTGCCAGCAGTCCCCGATCCGGGACTAGCGGGAATCAAGAGACCCAGTACTTC	-	TRBV12-3/TRBV12-4	TRBD2	TRBJ2-5
CASSQGFIKYGETQYF	TGCGCCAGCAGCCAAGGGTTTATTAAGTATGGAGAGACCCAGTACTTC	few	TRBV4-1	-	TRBJ2-5
CASSPGTSWGNEQFF	TGTGCCAGCAGCCCCGGGACGAGCTGGGGCAATGAGCAGTTCTTC	once	TRBV6-5	-	TRBJ2-1
CASSQDSGTGPQIISDTQYF	TGTGCCAGCAGCCAAGATTCTGGGACAGGACCCCAAATTATCTCAGATACGCAGTATTTT	-	TRBV4-2	TRBD1	TRBJ2-3
CASSYPPHSGANVLTF	TGTGCCAGCAGCTACCCTCCCCACTCTGGGGCCAACGTCCTGACTTTC	-	TRBV6-2/TRBV6-3	-	TRBJ2-6
CASSQGEGTSNGYTF	TGTGCCAGCAGCCAAGGGGAAGGGACCTCTAATGGCTACACCTTC	-	TRBV4-2	-	TRBJ1-2
CASSVAGGAFYEQYF	TGTGCCAGCAGCGTAGCGGGGGGCGCTTTCTACGAGCAGTACTTC	-	TRBV9	-	TRBJ2-7
CSARDGERNYEQYF	TGCAGTGCTAGAGATGGGGAGAGAAACTACGAGCAGTACTTC	-	TRBV20-1	-	TRBJ2-7
CASSLGLGASRQYNEQFF	TGTGCCAGCAGCTTAGGATTAGGGGCATCCAGACAGTACAATGAGCAGTTCTTC	-	TRBV7-2	-	TRBJ2-1
CATSKTGTSTDTQYF	TGTGCCACCAGTAAAACAGGGACTAGCACAGATACGCAGTATTTT	-	TRBV10-3	-	TRBJ2-3
CASSPDPFSEGSYNEQFF	TGTGCCAGCAGTCCCGACCCCTTCTCAGAGGGCTCCTACAATGAGCAGTTCTTC	-	TRBV6-2/TRBV6-3	-	TRBJ2-1
CASSFRPRTEANYGYTF	TGCGCCAGCAGCTTCAGGCCCCGGACAGAAGCTAACTATGGCTACACCTTC	once	TRBV5-1	-	TRBJ1-2
CASTGRRSNQPQHF	TGTGCCAGCACAGGCCGTCGTAGCAATCAGCCCCAGCATTTT	few	TRBV6-2/TRBV6-3	-	TRBJ1-5
CASSKDRTPSYEQYF	TGTGCCAGCAGCAAGGACAGGACTCCCTCCTACGAGCAGTACTTC	-	TRBV11-1	TRBD1	TRBJ2-7
CATSDPQRGADTQYF	TGTGCCACCAGTGACCCCCAGCGGGGGGCAGATACGCAGTATTTT	-	TRBV24-1	TRBD2	TRBJ2-3
CASSGEGTKNIQYF	TGCGCCAGCAGTGGCGAGGGCACCAAAAACATTCAGTACTTC	-	TRBV10-2	-	TRBJ2-4
CASRLGGATYEQYF	TGTGCCAGCAGACTGGGGGGCGCCACATACGAGCAGTACTTC	-	TRBV6-2/TRBV6-3	-	TRBJ2-7
CASSSTIQYF	TGTGCCAGCAGTTCTACGATTCAGTACTTC	few	TRBV28	-	TRBJ2-4
CASSSRTSGGYNEQFF	TGTGCCAGCAGCTCAAGGACTAGCGGGGGTTACAATGAGCAGTTCTTC	few	TRBV11-2	TRBD2	TRBJ2-1
CASSWGEPGYGYTF	TGTGCCAGCAGCTGGGGGGAACCAGGCTATGGCTACACCTTC	once	TRBV27	-	TRBJ1-2
CAISELTQGASYTF	TGTGCCATCAGTGAGTTAACCCAGGGGGCGAGCTACACCTTC	-	TRBV10-3	TRBD1	TRBJ1-2
CASSLAQGVSEQYF	TGTGCCAGCAGCTTAGCACAGGGGGTGAGCGAGCAGTACTTC	-	TRBV11-2	TRBD1	TRBJ2-7
CASSFEGLAGFETQYF	TGTGCCAGCAGCTTTGAAGGGCTAGCGGGGTTTGAGACCCAGTACTTC	-	TRBV7-9	TRBD2	TRBJ2-5
CASSLAAVGQETQYF	TGTGCCAGCAGCTTAGCAGCGGTGGGGCAAGAGACCCAGTACTTC	-	TRBV7-9	-	TRBJ2-5
CASSQDFGDREQFF	TGTGCCAGCAGCCAAGATTTTGGGGATCGGGAGCAGTTCTTC	-	TRBV4-2	-	TRBJ2-1
CASSQEYGGGGEKLFF	TGCGCCAGCAGCCAAGAGTACGGCGGGGGAGGGGAAAAACTGTTTTTT	-	TRBV4-3	-	TRBJ1-4
CASSYLDREGEKLFF	TGTGCCAGCAGTTACTTGGACAGGGAAGGTGAAAAACTGTTTTTT	once	TRBV6-6	TRBD1	TRBJ1-4
CASSLADQGAYEQYF	TGTGCCAGCAGCTTAGCCGATCAGGGGGCCTACGAGCAGTACTTC	many	TRBV7-8	TRBD1	TRBJ2-7
CSAREDRRSSYEQYF	TGCAGTGCTAGGGAGGACAGGAGGAGCTCCTACGAGCAGTACTTC	few	TRBV20-1	TRBD1	TRBJ2-7
CSVKPTGGTEAFF	TGCAGCGTAAAACCTACAGGGGGGACTGAAGCTTTCTTT	-	TRBV29-1	TRBD1	TRBJ1-1
CASSQTGGAGANVLTF	TGTGCCAGCAGCCAGACAGGGGGCGCTGGGGCCAACGTCCTGACTTTC	-	TRBV3-1	TRBD1	TRBJ2-6
CSAKADSNQPQHF	TGCAGTGCCAAGGCCGATAGCAATCAGCCCCAGCATTTT	few	TRBV20-1	-	TRBJ1-5
CASSSRLSANQPQHF	TGTGCCAGCAGCTCCCGCTTGTCAGCTAATCAGCCCCAGCATTTT	-	TRBV7-2	-	TRBJ1-5
CASSSGTSLYNEQFF	TGTGCCAGCAGTTCCGGGACTAGCCTCTACAATGAGCAGTTCTTC	-	TRBV6-5	TRBD2	TRBJ2-1
CASSFSGHLLQETQYF	TGTGCCAGCAGTTTCTCGGGACACCTACTCCAAGAGACCCAGTACTTC	few	TRBV27	-	TRBJ2-5
CASSWSERVRDTQYF	TGCGCCAGCAGCTGGTCGGAGCGGGTGAGAGATACGCAGTATTTT	-	TRBV5-1	-	TRBJ2-3
CASTRVVGGYSPTDTQYF	TGTGCCAGTACCCGAGTGGTAGGGGGCTATTCGCCCACAGATACGCAGTATTTT	-	TRBV5-5	TRBD1	TRBJ2-3
CASSRPSRREGSTNYGYTF	TGTGCCAGCAGCCGCCCCTCCAGGCGTGAGGGGAGCACTAACTATGGCTACACCTTC	few	TRBV7-2	-	TRBJ1-2
CASNSDRPPYEQYF	TGTGCCAGCAATTCGGACAGGCCCCCCTACGAGCAGTACTTC	-	TRBV28	TRBD1	TRBJ2-7
CASSLEKGGDGYTF	TGCGCCAGCAGCTTGGAGAAGGGAGGGGATGGCTACACCTTC	-	TRBV5-1	-	TRBJ1-2
CASSPPTVADTQYF	TGTGCCAGCTCACCACCTACGGTGGCAGATACGCAGTATTTT	-	TRBV18	-	TRBJ2-3
CASSLSPTGTTTDTQYF	TGCGCCAGCAGCTTAAGTCCTACCGGGACTACCACAGATACGCAGTATTTT	-	TRBV5-1	TRBD2	TRBJ2-3
CATSDPGQGAHNEQFF	TGTGCCACCAGTGATCCGGGACAGGGGGCGCATAATGAGCAGTTCTTC	few	TRBV24-1	TRBD1	TRBJ2-1